This TCR beta chain was recorded in a study of cytomegalovirus exposure and HLA in healthy donors. TCRdb's copy holds only in-frame clones and misses some; the assay was immunoSEQ multiplex PCR. The data hold roughly 79,000 clones, with 85% to 95% observed a single time. The source material was PBMCs. This TCR was recovered from a man younger than 30 in good health and CMV-seronegative.

CDR3 sequence (DNA): TGTGCCATCAGCAGGGGGACGAACACTGAAGCTTTCTTT. It yields the protein CAISRGTNTEAFF. The rearrangement links TRBV10-3 to TRBJ1-1; 7 nucleotides line up with TRBD1. CDR1 and CDR2 (germline): ENHRY, SYGVKD. The V segment lost 6 bases and the J segment 1 base; nucleotides outside the gene matches: 2. The CDR3 runs to 13 residues.